The present entry profiles one TCR beta chain with its context. Its antigen is still unknown. The table came from immunoSEQ multiplex PCR; TCRdb's copy has only in-frame clones and leaves some out. The sample shows approximately 1.4 million clones, about 98% of them seen only once. This entry is derived from a study of shared clonotypes between healthy human individuals. Study information: The donor pool was made up of two women and a few men aged 18 to 49. Notes on the study in general: Among the subsets, naive ones generally showed larger estimated richness than memory ones. A limitation of the genetic and exposure-history diversity represented arose from few donors.

Donors were healthy HIV-negative adults without recent acute infections or vaccinations. The CDR3 is made up of 14 amino acids. CDR1 is KGHSH and CDR2 is LQKENI in the germline V gene. V was cut by 3 bases and J by 9 bases, with 15 bases left in between. Sequencing was carried out using naive CD4+ T cells sorted from blood. Described subset: CD45RA+ positively selected. V usage is TRBV18 and J usage is TRBJ1-3, with D possibly being TRBD1 (5 bases). The sequence derives from a man between 25 and 39 years old in good health. The CDR3 region has the DNA TGTGCCAGCTCACCGGGAATGCGGACACGCACCATATATTTT. Translating it yields CASSPGMRTRTIYF.